This T cell receptor (beta chain) stems from a study of cytomegalovirus exposure and HLA in healthy donors. PCR involved 60 Vbeta and 13 Jbeta primers. Profiled with immunoSEQ multiplex PCR; TCRdb holds only in-frame clones, not every one. Of roughly 110,000 clones listed, 55% to 70% are singletons. In its sample, this clone was seen once. Germline CDR1 is MDHEN and CDR2 is SYDVKM. This CDR3 spans 14 amino acids. V gave up 3 bases and J gave up 0 bases, with 8 bases separating them. This receptor was obtained from a woman aged 25 to 45 in good health and CMV-seronegative. The sequenced sample was PBMCs. The J gene is TRBJ1-1, the V gene TRBV28; possibly TRBD1 for D (6 bases). As DNA, the CDR3 is TGTGCCAGCAGTTTCCAGGGGATGAACACTGAAGCTTTCTTT. As protein: CASSFQGMNTEAFF.